The clone carrying this T cell receptor (beta chain) was observed a few times. Its matching antigen is unknown. This sample was included in a study of T-cell memory formation after mild COVID-19. Study background: TCR clusters were mostly confined to one donor each. Study results and caveats: Cross-reactive memory apparently joined, as some responding clones appeared in pre-infection memory. Clones contracting across day 15 to 85 had a balanced CD4/CD8 profile; later expanding clones leaned CD4+.

In TCRdb, the 5' RACE reads were re-called with MiXCR into one record per CDR3 protein. The sample has roughly 240,000 distinct CDR3 sequences, 16% seen once. The CDR3 runs to 13 residues. V lost 0 bases to trimming and J lost 8 bases, with 11 bases between them. Germline V gene lookup returns CDR1 SGHRS and CDR2 YFSETQ. The clonotype comes from a man aged 18-30 years who had mild COVID-19 (a few samples of this study predate the infection). Cell type and time point are not known. The rearrangement joins TRBV5-1 to TRBJ1-2; a weak D match, TRBD1 (5 bases). Sequencing was carried out using PBMCs or a T cell subset sorted from them (not recorded which). CDR3: CASSLAPGKGYTF. The CDR3 DNA follows: TGCGCCAGCAGCTTGGCGCCAGGGAAGGGCTACACCTTC.